This note documents a single TCR beta chain sequence. These data are taken from a study of blood T cell repertoires in COVID-19. Turning to the study itself: COVID-19 samples, acute and convalescent, were from the United States, Italy and Spain.

Libraries were prepared by immunoSEQ multiplex PCR; TCRdb keeps only in-frame clonotypes and omits some of them. The sample lists about 59,000 clones, roughly 87% occurring once. Germline-derived CDR1 and CDR2 are SGHTA and FQGNSA. CDR3 length: 14 amino acids. The V and J ends lost 5 bases and 7 bases respectively, with 17 bases between them. This chain uses TRBV7-2 with TRBJ1-1, with a possible D match to TRBD1 (5 bases). The specimen sequenced was peripheral blood. The clonotype originates from a man older than 75 in a cohort sampled during active COVID-19. This CDR3 reads CASSRNQGFVEAFF. The DNA for the CDR3 is TGTGCCAGCAGCCGGAACCAGGGTTTTGTTGAAGCTTTCTTT.